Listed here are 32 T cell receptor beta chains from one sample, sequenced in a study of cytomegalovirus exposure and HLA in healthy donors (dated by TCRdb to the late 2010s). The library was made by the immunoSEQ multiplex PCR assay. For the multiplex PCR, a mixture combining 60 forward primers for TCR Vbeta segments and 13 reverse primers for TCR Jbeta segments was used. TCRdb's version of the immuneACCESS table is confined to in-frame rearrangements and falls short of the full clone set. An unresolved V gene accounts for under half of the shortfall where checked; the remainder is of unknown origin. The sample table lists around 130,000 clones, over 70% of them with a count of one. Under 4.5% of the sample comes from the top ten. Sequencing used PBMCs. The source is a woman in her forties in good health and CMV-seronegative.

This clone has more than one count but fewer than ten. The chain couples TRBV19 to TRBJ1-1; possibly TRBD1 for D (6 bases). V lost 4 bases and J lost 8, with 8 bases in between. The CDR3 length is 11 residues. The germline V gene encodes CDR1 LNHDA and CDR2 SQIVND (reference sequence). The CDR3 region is CASSTTGEAFF. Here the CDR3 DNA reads TGTGCCAGTAGTACTACAGGGGAAGCTTTCTTT.

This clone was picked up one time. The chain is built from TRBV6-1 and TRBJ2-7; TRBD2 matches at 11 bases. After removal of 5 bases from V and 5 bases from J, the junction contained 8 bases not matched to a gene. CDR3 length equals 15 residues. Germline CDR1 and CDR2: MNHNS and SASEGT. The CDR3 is CASSSLAGGLHEQYF. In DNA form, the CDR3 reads TGTGCCAGCAGTAGTCTAGCGGGAGGACTCCACGAGCAGTACTTC.

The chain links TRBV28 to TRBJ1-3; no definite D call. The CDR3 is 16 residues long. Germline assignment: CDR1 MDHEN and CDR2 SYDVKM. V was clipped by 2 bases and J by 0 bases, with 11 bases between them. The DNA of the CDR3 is TGTGCCAGCAGTTTACTGACGGGAATCTCTGGAAACACCATATATTTT. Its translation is CASSLLTGISGNTIYF.

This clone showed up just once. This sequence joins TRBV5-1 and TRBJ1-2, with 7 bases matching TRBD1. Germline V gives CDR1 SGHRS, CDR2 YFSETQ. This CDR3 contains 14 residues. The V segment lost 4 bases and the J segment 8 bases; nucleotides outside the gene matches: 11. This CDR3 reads CASSLRQGSGGYTF. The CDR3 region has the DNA TGCGCCAGCAGCCTACGACAGGGATCAGGAGGCTACACCTTC.

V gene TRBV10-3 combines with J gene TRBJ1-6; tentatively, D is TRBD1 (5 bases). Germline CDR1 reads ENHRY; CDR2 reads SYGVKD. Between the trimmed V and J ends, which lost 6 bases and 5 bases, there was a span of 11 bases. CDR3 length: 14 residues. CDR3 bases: TGTGCCATCAGAACCGGGACTAATAATTCACCCCTCCACTTT. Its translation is CAIRTGTNNSPLHF.

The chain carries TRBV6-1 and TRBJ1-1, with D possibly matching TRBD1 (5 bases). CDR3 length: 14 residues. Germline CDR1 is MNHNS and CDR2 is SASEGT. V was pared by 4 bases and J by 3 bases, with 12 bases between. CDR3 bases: TGTGCCAGCAGTGTGGCGGGGCCGGACACTGAAGCTTTCTTT. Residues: CASSVAGPDTEAFF.

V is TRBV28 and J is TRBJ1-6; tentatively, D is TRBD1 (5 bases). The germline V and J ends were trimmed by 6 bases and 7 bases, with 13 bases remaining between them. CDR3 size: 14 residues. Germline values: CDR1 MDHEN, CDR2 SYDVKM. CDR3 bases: TGTGCCAGCAGCCTACAGGTGGGGAATTCACCCCTCCACTTT. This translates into CASSLQVGNSPLHF. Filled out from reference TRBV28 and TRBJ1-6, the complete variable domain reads DVKVTQSSRYLVKRTGEKVFLECVQDMDHENMFWYRQDPGLGLRLIYFSYDVKMKEKGDIPEGYSVSREKKERFSLILESASTNQTSMYLCASSLQVGNSPLHFGNGTRLTVT.

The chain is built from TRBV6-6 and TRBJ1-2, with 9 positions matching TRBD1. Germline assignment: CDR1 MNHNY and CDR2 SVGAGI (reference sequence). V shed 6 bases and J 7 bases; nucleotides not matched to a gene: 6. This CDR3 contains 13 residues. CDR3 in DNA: TGTGCCAGCAGGCCGGGACAGGGCAGTGGCTACACCTTC. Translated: CASRPGQGSGYTF.

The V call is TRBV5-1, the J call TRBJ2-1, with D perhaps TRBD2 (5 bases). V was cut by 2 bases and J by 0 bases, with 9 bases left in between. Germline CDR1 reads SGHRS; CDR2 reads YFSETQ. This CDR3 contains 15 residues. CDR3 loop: CASSLLGVSYNEQFF. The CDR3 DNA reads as TGCGCCAGCAGCTTACTCGGGGTCTCCTACAATGAGCAGTTCTTC.

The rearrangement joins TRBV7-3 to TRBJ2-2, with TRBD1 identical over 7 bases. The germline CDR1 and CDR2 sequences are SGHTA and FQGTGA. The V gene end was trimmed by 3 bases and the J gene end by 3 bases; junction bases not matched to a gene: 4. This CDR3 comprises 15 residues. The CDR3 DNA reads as TGTGCCAGCAGCTTGCTGACAGGGTACACCGGGGAGCTGTTTTTT. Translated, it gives CASSLLTGYTGELFF.

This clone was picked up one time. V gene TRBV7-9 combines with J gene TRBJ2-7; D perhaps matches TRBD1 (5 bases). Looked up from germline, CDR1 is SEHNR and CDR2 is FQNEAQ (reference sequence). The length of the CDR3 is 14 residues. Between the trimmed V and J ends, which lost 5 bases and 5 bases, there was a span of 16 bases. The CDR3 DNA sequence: TGTGCCAGCAGCAACCTGAACTCAGGGAACGAGCAGTACTTC. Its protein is CASSNLNSGNEQYF.

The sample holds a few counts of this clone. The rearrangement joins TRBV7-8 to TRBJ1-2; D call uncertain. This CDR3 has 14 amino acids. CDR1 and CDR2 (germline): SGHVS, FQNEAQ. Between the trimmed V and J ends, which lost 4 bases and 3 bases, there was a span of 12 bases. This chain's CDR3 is CASSSREADYGYTF. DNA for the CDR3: TGTGCCAGCAGCTCGCGGGAGGCGGACTATGGCTACACCTTC.

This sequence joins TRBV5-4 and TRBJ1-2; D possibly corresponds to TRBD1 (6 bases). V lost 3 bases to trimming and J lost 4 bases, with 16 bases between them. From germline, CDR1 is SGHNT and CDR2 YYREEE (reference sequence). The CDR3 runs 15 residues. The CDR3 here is CASSSAGAPAYGYTF. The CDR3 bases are TGTGCCAGCAGCTCCGCGGGGGCGCCTGCCTATGGCTACACCTTC.

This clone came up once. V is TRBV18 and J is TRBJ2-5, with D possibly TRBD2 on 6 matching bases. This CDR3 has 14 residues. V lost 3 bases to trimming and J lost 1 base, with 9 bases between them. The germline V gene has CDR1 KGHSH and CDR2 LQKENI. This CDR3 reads CASSPGLSQETQYF. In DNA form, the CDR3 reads TGTGCCAGCTCACCGGGACTCAGCCAAGAGACCCAGTACTTC.

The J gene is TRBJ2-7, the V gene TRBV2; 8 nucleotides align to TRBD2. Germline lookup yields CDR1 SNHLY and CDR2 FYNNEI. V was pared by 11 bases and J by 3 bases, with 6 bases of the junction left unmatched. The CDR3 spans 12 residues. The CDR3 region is CAGGTSGYEQYF. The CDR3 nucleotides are TGTGCCGGTGGAACTAGCGGCTACGAGCAGTACTTC.

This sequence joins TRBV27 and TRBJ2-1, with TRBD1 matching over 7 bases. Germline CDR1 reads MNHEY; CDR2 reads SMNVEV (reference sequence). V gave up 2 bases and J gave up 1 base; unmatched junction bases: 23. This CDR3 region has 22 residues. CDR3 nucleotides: TGTGCCAGCAGTTTACTCAATTACGATCGGGACAGACAAAGTATTTCCTACAATGAGCAGTTCTTC. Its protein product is CASSLLNYDRDRQSISYNEQFF.

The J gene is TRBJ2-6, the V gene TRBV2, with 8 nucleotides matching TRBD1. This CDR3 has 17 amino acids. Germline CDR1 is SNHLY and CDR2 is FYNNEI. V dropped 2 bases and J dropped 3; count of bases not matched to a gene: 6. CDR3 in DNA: TGTGCCAGCAGTGAATGGCAGGGGGCGGTTGGGGCCAACGTCCTGACTTTC. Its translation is CASSEWQGAVGANVLTF.

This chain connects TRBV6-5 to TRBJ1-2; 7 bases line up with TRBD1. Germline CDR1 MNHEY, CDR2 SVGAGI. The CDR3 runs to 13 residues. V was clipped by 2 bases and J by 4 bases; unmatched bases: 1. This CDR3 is CASSYGQAYGYTF. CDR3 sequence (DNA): TGTGCCAGCAGTTACGGACAGGCCTATGGCTACACCTTC.

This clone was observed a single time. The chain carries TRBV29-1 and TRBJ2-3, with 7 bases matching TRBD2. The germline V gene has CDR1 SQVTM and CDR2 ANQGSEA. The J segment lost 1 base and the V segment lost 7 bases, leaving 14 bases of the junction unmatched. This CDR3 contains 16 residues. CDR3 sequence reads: CSARGLRETGTDTQYF. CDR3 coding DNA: TGCAGCGCCCGCGGGCTGCGGGAGACGGGCACAGATACGCAGTATTTT.

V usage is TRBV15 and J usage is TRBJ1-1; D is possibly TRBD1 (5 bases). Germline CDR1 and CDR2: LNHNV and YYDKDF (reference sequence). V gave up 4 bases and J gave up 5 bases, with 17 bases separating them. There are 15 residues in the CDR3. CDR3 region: CATSTGHSGGTEAFF. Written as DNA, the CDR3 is TGTGCCACCAGCACTGGACATTCGGGAGGGACTGAAGCTTTCTTT.

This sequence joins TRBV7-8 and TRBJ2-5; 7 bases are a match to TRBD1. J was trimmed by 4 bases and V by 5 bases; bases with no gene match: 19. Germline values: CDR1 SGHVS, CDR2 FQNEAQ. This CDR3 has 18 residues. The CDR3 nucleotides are TGTGCCAGCAGCCCCCTCAGGAGGCTGACAGGGATCGGAGAGACCCAGTACTTC. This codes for CASSPLRRLTGIGETQYF.

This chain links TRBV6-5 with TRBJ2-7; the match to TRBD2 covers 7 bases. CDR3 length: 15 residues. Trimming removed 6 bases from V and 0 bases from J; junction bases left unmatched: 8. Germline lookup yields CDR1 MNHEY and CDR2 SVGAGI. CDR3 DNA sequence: TGTGCCAGCAGCCCCCGGGGGGTAGTCTCCTACGAGCAGTACTTC. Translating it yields CASSPRGVVSYEQYF.

CDR3 sequence (DNA): TGTGCCAGCAGCTTAGTCGGGACAGGGGGCACAGATACGCAGTATTTT. This codes for CASSLVGTGGTDTQYF. The chain recombines TRBV7-8 with TRBJ2-3; 10 positions match TRBD1. This CDR3 has 16 residues. Germline V lookup: CDR1 SGHVS, CDR2 FQNEAQ. V shed 1 base and J 1 base; nucleotides not matched to a gene: 2.

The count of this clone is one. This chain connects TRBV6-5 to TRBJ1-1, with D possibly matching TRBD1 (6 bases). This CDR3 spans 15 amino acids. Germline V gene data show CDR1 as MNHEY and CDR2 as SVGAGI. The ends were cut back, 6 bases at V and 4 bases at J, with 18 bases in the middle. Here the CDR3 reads CASSVTGLGATEAFF. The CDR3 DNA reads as TGTGCCAGCAGCGTAACAGGGCTTGGGGCCACTGAAGCTTTCTTT.

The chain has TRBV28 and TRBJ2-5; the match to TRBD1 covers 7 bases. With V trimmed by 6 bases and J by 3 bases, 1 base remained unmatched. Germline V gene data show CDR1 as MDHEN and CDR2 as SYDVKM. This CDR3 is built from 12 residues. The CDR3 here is CASRTGEETQYF. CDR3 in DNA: TGTGCCAGCAGAACAGGGGAAGAGACCCAGTACTTC.

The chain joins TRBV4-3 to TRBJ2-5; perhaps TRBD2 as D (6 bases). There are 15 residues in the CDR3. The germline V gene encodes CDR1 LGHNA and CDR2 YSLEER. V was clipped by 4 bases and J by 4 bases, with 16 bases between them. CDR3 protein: CASSPLGGTGETQYF. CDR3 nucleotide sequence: TGCGCCAGCAGCCCCCTTGGAGGGACCGGAGAGACCCAGTACTTC.

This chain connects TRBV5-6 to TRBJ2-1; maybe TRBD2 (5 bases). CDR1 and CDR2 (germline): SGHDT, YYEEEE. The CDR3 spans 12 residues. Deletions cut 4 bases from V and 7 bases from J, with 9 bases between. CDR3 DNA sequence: TGTGCCAGCAGCGTGCTAGCAAATGAGCAGTTCTTC. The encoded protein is CASSVLANEQFF.

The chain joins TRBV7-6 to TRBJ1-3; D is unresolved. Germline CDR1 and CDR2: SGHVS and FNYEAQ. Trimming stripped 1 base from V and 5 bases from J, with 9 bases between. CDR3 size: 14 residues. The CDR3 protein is CASSLGGPRNTIYF. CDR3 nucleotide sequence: TGTGCCAGCAGCTTAGGTGGGCCCCGAAACACCATATATTTT.

CDR3 DNA: TGTGCCAGCAGCTTAGCGGGCAGAATGGATTTTAATGAGCAGTTCTTC. Its protein product is CASSLAGRMDFNEQFF. The chain has TRBV7-2 and TRBJ2-1, with D unclear. The CDR3 loop spans 16 amino acids. Trimming pared 0 bases from V and 7 bases from J, leaving 16 bases between. In germline, CDR1 is SGHTA, CDR2 FQGNSA.

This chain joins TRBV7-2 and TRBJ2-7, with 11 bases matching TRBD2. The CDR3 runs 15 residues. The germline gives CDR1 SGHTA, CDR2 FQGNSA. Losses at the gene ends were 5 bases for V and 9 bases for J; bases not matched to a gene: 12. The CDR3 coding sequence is TGTGCCAGCAGCACCAATAGCGGGGGGGCTTTTGGGCAGTACTTC. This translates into CASSTNSGGAFGQYF.

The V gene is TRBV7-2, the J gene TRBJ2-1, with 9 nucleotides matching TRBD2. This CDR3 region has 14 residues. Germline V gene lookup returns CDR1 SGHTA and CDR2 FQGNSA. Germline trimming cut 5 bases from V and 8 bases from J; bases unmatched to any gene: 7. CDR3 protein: CASSAGGRVDEQFF. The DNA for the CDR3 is TGTGCCAGCAGCGCGGGAGGGCGGGTCGATGAGCAGTTCTTC.

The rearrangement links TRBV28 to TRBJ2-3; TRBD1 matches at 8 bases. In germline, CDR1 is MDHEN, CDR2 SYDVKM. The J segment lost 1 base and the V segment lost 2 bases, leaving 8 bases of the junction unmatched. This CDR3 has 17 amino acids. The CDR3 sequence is CASSLHGTGLGTDTQYF. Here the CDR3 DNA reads TGTGCCAGCAGTTTACACGGGACAGGTCTGGGCACAGATACGCAGTATTTT. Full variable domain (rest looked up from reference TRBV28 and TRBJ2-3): DVKVTQSSRYLVKRTGEKVFLECVQDMDHENMFWYRQDPGLGLRLIYFSYDVKMKEKGDIPEGYSVSREKKERFSLILESASTNQTSMYLCASSLHGTGLGTDTQYFGPGTRLTVL.